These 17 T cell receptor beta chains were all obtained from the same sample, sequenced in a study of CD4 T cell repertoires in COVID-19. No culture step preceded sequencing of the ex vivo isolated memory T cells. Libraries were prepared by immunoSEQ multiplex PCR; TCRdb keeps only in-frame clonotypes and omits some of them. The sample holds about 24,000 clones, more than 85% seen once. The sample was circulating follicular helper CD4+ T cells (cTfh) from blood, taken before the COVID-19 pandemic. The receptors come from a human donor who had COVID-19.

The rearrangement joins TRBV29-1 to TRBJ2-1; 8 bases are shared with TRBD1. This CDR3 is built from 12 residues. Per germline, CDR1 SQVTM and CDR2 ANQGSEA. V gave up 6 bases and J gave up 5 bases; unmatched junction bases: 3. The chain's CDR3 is CSVGQADNEQFF. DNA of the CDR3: TGCAGCGTGGGACAGGCTGACAATGAGCAGTTCTTC.

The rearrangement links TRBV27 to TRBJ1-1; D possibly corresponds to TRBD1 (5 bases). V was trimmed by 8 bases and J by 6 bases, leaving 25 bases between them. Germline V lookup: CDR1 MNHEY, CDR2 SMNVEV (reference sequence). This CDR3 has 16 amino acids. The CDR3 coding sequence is TGTGCCAGCTCCCTCGCGTGGGGGGGTGAGCTTTCTGAAGCTTTCTTT. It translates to CASSLAWGGELSEAFF.

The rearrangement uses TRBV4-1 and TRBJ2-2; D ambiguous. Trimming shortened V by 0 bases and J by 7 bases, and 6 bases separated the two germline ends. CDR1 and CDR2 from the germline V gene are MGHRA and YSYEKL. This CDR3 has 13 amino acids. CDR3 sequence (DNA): TGCGCCAGCAGCCAAGAATATAGCGGGGAGCTGTTTTTT. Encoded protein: CASSQEYSGELFF.

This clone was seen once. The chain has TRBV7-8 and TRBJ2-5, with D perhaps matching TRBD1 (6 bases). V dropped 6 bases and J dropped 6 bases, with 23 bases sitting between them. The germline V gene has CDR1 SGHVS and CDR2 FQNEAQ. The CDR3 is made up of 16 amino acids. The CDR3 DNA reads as TGTGCCAGCAGTCAAATTAGCACAGGGATGGAAAAGACCCAGTACTTC. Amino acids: CASSQISTGMEKTQYF. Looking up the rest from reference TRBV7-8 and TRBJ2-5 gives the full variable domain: GAGVSQSPRYKVAKRGQDVALRCDPISGHVSLFWYQQALGQGPEFLTYFQNEAQLDKSGLPSDRFFAERPEGSVSTLKIQRTQQEDSAVYLCASSQISTGMEKTQYFGPGTRLLVL.

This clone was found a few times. The CDR3: CASSLDQNEQFF. CDR3 nucleotides: TGTGCCAGCAGCTTAGATCAGAATGAGCAGTTCTTC. The chain recombines TRBV11-3 with TRBJ2-1, with D unresolved. Germline V gives CDR1 SGHNT, CDR2 YENEEA. This CDR3 has 12 residues. The V and J ends lost 0 bases and 7 bases respectively, with 4 bases between them.

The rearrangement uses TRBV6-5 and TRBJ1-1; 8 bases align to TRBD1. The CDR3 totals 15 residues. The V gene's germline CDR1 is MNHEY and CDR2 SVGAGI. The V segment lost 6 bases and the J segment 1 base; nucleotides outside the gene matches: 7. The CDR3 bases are TGTGCCAGCAGGGGGACAGGCTCCGGGAACACTGAAGCTTTCTTT. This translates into CASRGTGSGNTEAFF.

CDR3 coding DNA: TGTGCCAGCAGCTTAGTGGGCCTAGCGGGACAAGAGACCCAGTACTTC. Translation: CASSLVGLAGQETQYF. The chain employs TRBV7-8 and TRBJ2-5; TRBD2 matches 9 bases. J gave up 2 bases and V 1 base, and 5 bases lay outside the gene matches. The CDR3 runs to 16 residues. The germline gives CDR1 SGHVS, CDR2 FQNEAQ.

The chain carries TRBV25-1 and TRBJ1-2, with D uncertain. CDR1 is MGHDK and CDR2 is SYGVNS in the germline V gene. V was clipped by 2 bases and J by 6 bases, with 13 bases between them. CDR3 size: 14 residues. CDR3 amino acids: CASSEGSLVHGYTF. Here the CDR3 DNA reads TGTGCCAGCAGTGAAGGCTCCCTAGTTCATGGCTACACCTTC.

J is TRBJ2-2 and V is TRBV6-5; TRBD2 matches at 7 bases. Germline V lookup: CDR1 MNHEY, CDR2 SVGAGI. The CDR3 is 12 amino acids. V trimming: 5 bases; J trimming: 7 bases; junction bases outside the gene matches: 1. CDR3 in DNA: TGTGCCAGCAGTACTAGCGTCGGGGAGCTGTTTTTT. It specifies CASSTSVGELFF.

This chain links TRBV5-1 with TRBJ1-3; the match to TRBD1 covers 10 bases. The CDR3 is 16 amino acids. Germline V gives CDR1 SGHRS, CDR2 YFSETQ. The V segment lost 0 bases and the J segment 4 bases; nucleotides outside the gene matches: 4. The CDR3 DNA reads TGCGCCAGCAGCTTGGATCCGGGACAGGGGGGAAACACCATATATTTT. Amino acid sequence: CASSLDPGQGGNTIYF.

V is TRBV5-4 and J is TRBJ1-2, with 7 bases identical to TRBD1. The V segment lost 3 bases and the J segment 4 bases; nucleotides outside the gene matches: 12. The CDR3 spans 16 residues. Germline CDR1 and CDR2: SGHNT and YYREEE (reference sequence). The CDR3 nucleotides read TGTGCCAGCAGCTCCACAATCACAGGGGACGGCTATGGCTACACCTTC. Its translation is CASSSTITGDGYGYTF.

The CDR3 DNA follows: TGCGCCAGCAGCCAAGTGGGAGATAGCTATGGCTACACCTTC. This sequence encodes CASSQVGDSYGYTF. The chain combines TRBV4-1 with TRBJ1-2; D not certain. V lost 1 base to trimming and J lost 4 bases, with 10 bases between them. The germline CDR1 and CDR2 sequences are MGHRA and YSYEKL. The CDR3 is 14 amino acids.

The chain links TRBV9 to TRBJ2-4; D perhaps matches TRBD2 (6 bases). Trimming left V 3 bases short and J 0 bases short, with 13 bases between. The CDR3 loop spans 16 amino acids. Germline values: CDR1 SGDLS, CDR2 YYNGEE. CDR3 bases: TGTGCCAGCAGCGCCGGGACTGAGCTAGCCAAAAACATTCAGTACTTC. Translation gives CASSAGTELAKNIQYF.

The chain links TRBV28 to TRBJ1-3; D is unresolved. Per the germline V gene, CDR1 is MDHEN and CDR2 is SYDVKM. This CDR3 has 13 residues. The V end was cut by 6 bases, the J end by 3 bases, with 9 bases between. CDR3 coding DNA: TGTGCCAGCAGCGAGACTTTTGGAAACACCATATATTTT. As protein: CASSETFGNTIYF.

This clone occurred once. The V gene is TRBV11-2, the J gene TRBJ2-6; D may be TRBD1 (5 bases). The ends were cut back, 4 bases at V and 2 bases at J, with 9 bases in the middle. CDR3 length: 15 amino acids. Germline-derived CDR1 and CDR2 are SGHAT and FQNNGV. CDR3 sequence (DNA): TGTGCCAGCAGCTCAGGGTCGGCTGGGGCCAACGTCCTGACTTTC. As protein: CASSSGSAGANVLTF.

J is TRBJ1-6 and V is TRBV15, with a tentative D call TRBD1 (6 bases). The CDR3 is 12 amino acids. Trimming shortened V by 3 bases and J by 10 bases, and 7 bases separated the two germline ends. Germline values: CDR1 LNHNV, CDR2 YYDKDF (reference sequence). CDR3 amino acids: CATSRDRSPLHF. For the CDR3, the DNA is TGTGCCACCAGCAGGGACAGATCACCCCTCCACTTT.

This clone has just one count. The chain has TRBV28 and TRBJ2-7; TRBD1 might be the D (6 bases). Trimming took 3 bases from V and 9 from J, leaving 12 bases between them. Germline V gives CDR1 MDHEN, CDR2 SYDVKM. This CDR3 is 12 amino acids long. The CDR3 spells CASSFGGWGQYF. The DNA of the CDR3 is TGTGCCAGCAGTTTTGGGGGCTGGGGGCAGTACTTC.